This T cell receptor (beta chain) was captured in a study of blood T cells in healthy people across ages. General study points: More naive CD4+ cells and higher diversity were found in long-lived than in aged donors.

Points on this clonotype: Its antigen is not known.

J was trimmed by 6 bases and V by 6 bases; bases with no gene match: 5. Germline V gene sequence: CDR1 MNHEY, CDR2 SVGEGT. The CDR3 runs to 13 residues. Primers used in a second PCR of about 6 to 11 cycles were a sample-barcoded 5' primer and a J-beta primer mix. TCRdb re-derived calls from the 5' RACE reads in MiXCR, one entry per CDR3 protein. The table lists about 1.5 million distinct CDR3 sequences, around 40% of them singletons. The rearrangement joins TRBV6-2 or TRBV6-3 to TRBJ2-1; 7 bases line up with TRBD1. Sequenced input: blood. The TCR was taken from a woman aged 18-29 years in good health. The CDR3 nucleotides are TGTGCCAGCAGATGGACAGGTTCCAATGAGCAGTTCTTC. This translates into CASRWTGSNEQFF.